This TCR beta chain was identified in a study of graft-versus-host responses after intestinal transplantation. In the study overall: Recipients underwent multivisceral, liver-intestinal, or isolated intestinal transplants. All recipients were given anti-thymocyte globulin induction, and tacrolimus and steroids were then administered for roughly three years.

TCRdb's copy holds only in-frame clones and misses some; the assay was immunoSEQ multiplex PCR. The sample holds some 11,000 clones; 93% are singletons and the top ten take about 20%. This clone is a singleton in its sample. The sample in question was PBMCs, obtained about 110 days after intestinal transplant. This receptor was obtained from a human patient who received an intestinal transplant, so some T cells may come from the graft donor.

The CDR3 loop is CASRQTRTPEEGYTF. CDR3 DNA: TGTGCCAGCCGCCAAACCCGGACCCCGGAGGAAGGCTACACCTTC. The V gene is TRBV7-9, the J gene TRBJ1-2, with unresolved D. V lost 8 bases to trimming and J lost 8 bases, with 24 bases between them. The CDR3 runs 15 residues. CDR1 is SEHNR, CDR2 FQNEAQ, per germline (reference sequence).